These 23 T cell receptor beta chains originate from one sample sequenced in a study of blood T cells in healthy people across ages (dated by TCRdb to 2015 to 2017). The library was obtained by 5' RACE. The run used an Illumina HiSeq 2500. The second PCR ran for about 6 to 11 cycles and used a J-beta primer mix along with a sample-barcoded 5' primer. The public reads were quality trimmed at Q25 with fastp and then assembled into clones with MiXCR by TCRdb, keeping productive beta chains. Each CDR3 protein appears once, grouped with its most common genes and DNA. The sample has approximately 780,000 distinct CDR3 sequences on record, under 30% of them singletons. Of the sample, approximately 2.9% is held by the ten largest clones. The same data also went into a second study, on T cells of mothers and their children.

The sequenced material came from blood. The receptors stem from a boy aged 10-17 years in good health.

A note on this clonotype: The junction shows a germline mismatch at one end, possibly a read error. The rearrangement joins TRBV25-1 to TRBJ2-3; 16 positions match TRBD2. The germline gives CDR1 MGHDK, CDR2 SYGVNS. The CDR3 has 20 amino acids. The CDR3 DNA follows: TGTGCCAGCAGGACCTCCGGACCCGGGACTAGCGGGGGGGTGCCAGATTCGCAGTATTTT. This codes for CASRTSGPGTSGGVPDSQYF.

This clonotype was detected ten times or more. The CDR3 DNA reads TGTGCCAGCACTCGGGACAGGGGTTCCTACGAGCAGTACTTC. As protein: CASTRDRGSYEQYF. The chain uses TRBV2 and TRBJ2-7, with TRBD1 identical over 10 bases. Germline V gene sequence: CDR1 SNHLY, CDR2 FYNNEI. The CDR3 runs 14 residues. V lost 7 bases to trimming and J lost 1 base; unmatched junction nucleotides: 4.

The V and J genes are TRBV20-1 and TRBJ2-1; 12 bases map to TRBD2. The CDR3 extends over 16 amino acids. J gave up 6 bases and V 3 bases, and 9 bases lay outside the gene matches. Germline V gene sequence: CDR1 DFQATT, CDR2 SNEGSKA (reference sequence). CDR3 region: CSARAWTSGTLNEQFF. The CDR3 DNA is TGCAGTGCTAGGGCATGGACTAGCGGGACCCTCAATGAGCAGTTCTTC.

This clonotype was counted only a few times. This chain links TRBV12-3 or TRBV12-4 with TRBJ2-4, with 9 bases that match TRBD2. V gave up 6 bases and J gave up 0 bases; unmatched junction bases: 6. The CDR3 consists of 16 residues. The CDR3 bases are TGTGCCAGCAGCCGAAGCGGGGGGCTAGCCAAAAACATTCAGTACTTC. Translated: CASSRSGGLAKNIQYF.

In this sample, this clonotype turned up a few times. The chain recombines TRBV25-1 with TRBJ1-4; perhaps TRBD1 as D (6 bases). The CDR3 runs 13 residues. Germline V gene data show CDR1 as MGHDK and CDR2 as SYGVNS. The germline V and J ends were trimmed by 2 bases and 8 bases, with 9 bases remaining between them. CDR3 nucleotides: TGTGCCAGCAGTGAAACAGGGCTCGAAAAACTGTTTTTT. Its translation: CASSETGLEKLFF. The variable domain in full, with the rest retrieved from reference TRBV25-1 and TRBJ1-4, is EADIYQTPRYLVIGTGKKITLECSQTMGHDKMYWYQQDPGMELHLIHYSYGVNSTEKGDLSSESTVSRIRTEHFPLTLESARPSHTSQYLCASSETGLEKLFFGSGTQLSVL.

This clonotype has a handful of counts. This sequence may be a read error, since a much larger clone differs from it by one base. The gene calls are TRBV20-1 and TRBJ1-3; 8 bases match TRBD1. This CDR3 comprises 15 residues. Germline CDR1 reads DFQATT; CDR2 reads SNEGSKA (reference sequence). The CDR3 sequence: CSARGQRVSGDTIYF. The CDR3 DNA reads TGCAGTGCCAGGGGGCAGAGAGTCTCTGGAGACACCATATATTTT.

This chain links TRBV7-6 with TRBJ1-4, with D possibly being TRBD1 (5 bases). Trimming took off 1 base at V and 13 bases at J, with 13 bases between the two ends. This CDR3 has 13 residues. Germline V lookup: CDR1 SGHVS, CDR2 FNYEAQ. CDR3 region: CASSLEVVDTLFF. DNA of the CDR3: TGTGCCAGCAGCTTAGAGGTGGTGGACACACTGTTTTTT. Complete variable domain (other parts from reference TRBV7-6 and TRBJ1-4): GAGVSQSPRYKVTKRGQDVALRCDPISGHVSLYWYRQALGQGPEFLTYFNYEAQQDKSGLPNDRFSAERPEGSISTLTIQRTEQRDSAMYRCASSLEVVDTLFFGSGTQLSVL.

DNA of the CDR3: TGTGCCAGCGTACCCGGACGGGGGAACACCGGGGAGCTGTTTTTT. Translation: CASVPGRGNTGELFF. The chain joins TRBV28 to TRBJ2-2; possibly TRBD2 for D (5 bases). There are 15 residues in the CDR3. The V and J ends lost 8 bases and 1 base respectively, with 14 bases between them. From germline, CDR1 is MDHEN and CDR2 SYDVKM. The full variable domain, its missing parts supplied by reference TRBV28 and TRBJ2-2, is DVKVTQSSRYLVKRTGEKVFLECVQDMDHENMFWYRQDPGLGLRLIYFSYDVKMKEKGDIPEGYSVSREKKERFSLILESASTNQTSMYLCASVPGRGNTGELFFGEGSRLTVL.

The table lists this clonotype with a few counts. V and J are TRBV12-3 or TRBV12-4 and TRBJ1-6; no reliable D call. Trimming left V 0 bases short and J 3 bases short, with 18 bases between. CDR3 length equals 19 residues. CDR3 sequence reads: CASSLARPENLNYNSPLHF. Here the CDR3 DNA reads TGTGCCAGCAGTTTAGCGCGCCCAGAAAACTTGAACTATAATTCACCCCTCCACTTT.

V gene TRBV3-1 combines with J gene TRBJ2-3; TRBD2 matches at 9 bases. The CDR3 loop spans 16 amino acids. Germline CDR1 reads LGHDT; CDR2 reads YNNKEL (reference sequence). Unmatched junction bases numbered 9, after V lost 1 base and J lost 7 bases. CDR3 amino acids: CASSQGSGGHVYTQYF. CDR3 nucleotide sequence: TGTGCCAGCAGCCAAGGAAGCGGGGGGCACGTCTATACGCAGTATTTT.

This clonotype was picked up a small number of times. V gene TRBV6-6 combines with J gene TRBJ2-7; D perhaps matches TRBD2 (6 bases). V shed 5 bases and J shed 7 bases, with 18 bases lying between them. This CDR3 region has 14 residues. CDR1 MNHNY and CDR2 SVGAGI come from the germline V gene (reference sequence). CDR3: CASSPSGPPSEQYF. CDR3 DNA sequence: TGTGCCAGCAGTCCCAGCGGGCCCCCCTCGGAGCAGTACTTC.

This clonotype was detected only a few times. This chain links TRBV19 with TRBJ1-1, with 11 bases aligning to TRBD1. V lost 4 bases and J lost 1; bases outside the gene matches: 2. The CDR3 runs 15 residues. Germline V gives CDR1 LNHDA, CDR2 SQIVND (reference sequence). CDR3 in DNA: TGTGCCAGTAGTAGGACAGGGGGCTGGAACACTGAAGCTTTCTTT. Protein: CASSRTGGWNTEAFF.

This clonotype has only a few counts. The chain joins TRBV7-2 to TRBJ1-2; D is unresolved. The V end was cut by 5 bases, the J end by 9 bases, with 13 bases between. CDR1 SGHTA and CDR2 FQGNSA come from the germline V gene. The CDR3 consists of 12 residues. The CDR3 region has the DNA TGTGCCAGCAGCCTATATGGGCAGAGCTACACCTTC. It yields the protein CASSLYGQSYTF.

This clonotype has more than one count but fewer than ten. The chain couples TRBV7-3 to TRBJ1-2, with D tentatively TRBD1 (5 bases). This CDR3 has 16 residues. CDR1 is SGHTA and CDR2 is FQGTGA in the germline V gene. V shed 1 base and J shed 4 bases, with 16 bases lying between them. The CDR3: CASSLNPGGRIYGYTF. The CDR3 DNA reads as TGTGCCAGCAGCTTAAATCCGGGGGGACGGATCTATGGCTACACCTTC.

The CDR3 DNA reads TGTGCCAGCAGGCCAGGCGTCACATTTTCCCCTTACGAGCAGTACTTC. Translating gives CASRPGVTFSPYEQYF. The chain uses TRBV6-6 and TRBJ2-7; D ambiguous. This CDR3 comprises 16 residues. Germline V CDR1 and CDR2: MNHNY, SVGAGI (reference sequence). V was clipped by 6 bases and J by 4 bases, with 22 bases between them.

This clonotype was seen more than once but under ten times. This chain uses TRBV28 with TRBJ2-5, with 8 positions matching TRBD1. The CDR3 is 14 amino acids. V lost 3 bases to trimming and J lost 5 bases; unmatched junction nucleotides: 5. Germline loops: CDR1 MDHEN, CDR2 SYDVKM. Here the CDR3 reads CASSFHRQGETQYF. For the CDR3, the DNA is TGTGCCAGCAGTTTCCATCGACAGGGGGAGACCCAGTACTTC.

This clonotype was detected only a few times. The CDR3 nucleotides read TGTGCCAGCAGCGGACCTAGGGGACTCGTCTACAATGAGCAGTTCTTC. This codes for CASSGPRGLVYNEQFF. The chain combines TRBV11-1 with TRBJ2-5; perhaps TRBD2 as D (6 bases). TRBJ2-1 matches the DNA end more closely, so the J call is doubtful. CDR3 length equals 16 residues. Germline assignment: CDR1 SGHAT and CDR2 FQDESV (reference sequence).

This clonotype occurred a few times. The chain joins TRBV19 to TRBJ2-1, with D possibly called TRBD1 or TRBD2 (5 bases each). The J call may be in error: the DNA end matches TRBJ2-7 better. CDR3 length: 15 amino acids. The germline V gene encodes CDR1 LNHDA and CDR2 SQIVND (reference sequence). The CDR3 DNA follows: TGTGCCAGTAGTATAGCGAAGGGGTCGGGATACGAGCAGTACTTC. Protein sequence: CASSIAKGSGYEQYF.

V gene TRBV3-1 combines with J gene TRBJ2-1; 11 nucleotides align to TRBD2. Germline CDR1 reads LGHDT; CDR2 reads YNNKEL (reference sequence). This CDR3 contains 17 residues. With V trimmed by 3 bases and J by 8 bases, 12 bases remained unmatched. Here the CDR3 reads CASSQGTSGGKDDEQFF. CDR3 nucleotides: TGTGCCAGCAGCCAGGGAACTAGCGGGGGAAAGGACGATGAGCAGTTCTTC.

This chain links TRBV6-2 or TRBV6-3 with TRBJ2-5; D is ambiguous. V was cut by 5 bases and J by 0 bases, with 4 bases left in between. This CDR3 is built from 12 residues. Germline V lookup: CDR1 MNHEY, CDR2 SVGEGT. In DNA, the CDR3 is TGTGCCAGCAGTAATAACCAAGAGACCCAGTACTTC. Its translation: CASSNNQETQYF.

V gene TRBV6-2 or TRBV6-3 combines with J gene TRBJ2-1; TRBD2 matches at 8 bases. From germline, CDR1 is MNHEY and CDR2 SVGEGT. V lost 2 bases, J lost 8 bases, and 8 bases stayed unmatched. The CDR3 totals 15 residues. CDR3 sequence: CASSYDGGASDEQFF. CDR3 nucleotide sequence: TGTGCCAGCAGTTACGACGGGGGGGCCAGCGATGAGCAGTTCTTC.

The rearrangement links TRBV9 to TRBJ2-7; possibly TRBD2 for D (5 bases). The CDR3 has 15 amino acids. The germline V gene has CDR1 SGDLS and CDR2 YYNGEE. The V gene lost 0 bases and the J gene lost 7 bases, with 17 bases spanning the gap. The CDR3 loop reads CASSVAHGAGLEQYF. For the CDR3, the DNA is TGTGCCAGCAGCGTAGCTCACGGCGCGGGCTTGGAGCAGTACTTC.

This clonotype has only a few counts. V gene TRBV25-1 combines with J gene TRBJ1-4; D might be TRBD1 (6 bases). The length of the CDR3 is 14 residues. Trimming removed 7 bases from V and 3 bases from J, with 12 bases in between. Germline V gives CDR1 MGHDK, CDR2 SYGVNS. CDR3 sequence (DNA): TGTGCCAGCACCGAACAGGGCGCTAATGAAAAACTGTTTTTT. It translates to CASTEQGANEKLFF.